This T cell receptor (beta chain) was captured in a study of blood T cell repertoires in COVID-19. Study information: The United States, Italy and Spain were the sources of the acute and convalescent COVID-19 samples.

Generated by immunoSEQ multiplex PCR, the TCRdb table keeps only in-frame clones and is missing some. The table records roughly 56,000 clones, approximately 91% of them present only once. Trimming cost V 2 bases and J 9 bases, with 16 bases left between them. CDR1 is MNHNS and CDR2 is SASEGT in the germline V gene. The CDR3 runs to 14 residues. This clonotype originated in a man aged 45-65 years with active COVID-19. The sequenced sample was peripheral blood. This chain links TRBV6-1 with TRBJ2-5; D may be TRBD2 (5 bases). CDR3 DNA: TGTGCCAGCAGTGAACTGGGAGCCCTGTCGGCCCAGTACTTC. This translates into CASSELGALSAQYF.